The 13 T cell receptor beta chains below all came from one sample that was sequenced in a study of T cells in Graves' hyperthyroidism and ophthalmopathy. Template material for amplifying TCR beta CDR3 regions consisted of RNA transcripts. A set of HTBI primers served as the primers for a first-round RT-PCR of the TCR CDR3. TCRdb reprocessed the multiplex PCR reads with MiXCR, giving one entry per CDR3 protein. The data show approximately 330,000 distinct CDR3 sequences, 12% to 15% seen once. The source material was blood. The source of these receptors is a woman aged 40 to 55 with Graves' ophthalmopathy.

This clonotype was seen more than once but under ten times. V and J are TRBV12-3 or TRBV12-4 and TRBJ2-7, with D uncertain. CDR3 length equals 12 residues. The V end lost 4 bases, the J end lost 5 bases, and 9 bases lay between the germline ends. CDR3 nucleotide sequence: TGTGCCAGCAGTTGGGGTCCCAACGAGCAGTACTTC. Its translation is CASSWGPNEQYF.

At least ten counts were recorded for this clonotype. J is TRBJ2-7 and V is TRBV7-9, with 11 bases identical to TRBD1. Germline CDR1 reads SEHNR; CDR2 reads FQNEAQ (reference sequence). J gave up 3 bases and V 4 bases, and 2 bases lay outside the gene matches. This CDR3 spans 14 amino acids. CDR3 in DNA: TGTGCCAGCAGCTGGGGACAGGGGGTCTACGAGCAGTACTTC. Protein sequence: CASSWGQGVYEQYF.

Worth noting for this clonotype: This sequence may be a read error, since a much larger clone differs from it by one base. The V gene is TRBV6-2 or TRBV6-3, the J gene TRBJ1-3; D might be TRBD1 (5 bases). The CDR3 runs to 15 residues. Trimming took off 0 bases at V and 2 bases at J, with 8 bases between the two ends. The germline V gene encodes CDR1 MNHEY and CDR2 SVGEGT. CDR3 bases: TGTGCCAGCAGTTACTCGACAGTGACTGGAAACACCATATATTTT. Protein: CASSYSTVTGNTIYF.

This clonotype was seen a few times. CDR3 in amino acids: CASSSTRAKNIQYF. CDR3 sequence (DNA): TGCGCCAGCAGCTCGACCCGGGCCAAAAACATTCAGTACTTC. J is TRBJ2-4 and V is TRBV5-1; D gene ambiguous. With 3 bases removed from V and 1 base from J, the gap between germline ends came to 8 bases. CDR1 and CDR2 (germline): SGHRS, YFSETQ. This CDR3 comprises 14 residues.

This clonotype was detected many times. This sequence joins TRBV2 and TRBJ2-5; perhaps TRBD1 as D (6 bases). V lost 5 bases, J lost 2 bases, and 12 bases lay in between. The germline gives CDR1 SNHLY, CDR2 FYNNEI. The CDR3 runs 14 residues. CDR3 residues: CASSTDRNQETQYF. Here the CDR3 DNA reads TGTGCCAGCAGTACCGACAGGAATCAAGAGACCCAGTACTTC.

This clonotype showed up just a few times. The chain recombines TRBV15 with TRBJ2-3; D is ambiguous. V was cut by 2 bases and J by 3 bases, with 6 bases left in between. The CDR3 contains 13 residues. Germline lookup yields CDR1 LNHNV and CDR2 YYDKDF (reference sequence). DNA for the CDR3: TGTGCCACCAGCAGATTAAGGACAGATACGCAGTATTTT. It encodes CATSRLRTDTQYF.

CDR3 DNA: TGTGCCTGGGCCACAGGGAACAATCAGCCCCAGCATTTT. Protein product: CAWATGNNQPQHF. This chain uses TRBV30 with TRBJ1-5, with D perhaps TRBD1 (6 bases). From germline, CDR1 is GTSNPN and CDR2 SVGIG (reference sequence). Trimming pared 5 bases from V and 3 bases from J, leaving 11 bases between. The CDR3 has 13 amino acids. The full variable domain, with the rest looked up from reference TRBV30 and TRBJ1-5, is SQTIHQWPATLVQPVGSPLSLECTVEGTSNPNLYWYRQAAGRGLQLLFYSVGIGQISSEVPQNLSASRPQDRQFILSSKKLLLSDSGFYLCAWATGNNQPQHFGDGTRLSIL.

This CDR3 is CASSYGGGGMNTEAFF. In DNA, the CDR3 is TGTGCCAGCAGTTACGGGGGTGGGGGTATGAACACTGAAGCTTTCTTT. V gene TRBV6-5 combines with J gene TRBJ1-1, with D perhaps matching TRBD1 (5 bases). CDR1 MNHEY and CDR2 SVGAGI come from the germline V gene. The length of the CDR3 is 16 residues. The V gene lost 2 bases and the J gene lost 0 bases, with 13 bases spanning the gap.

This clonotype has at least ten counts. CDR3 bases: TGTGCCAGCAGTCCAGAAGGGACAGGGAAGCACGAGCAGTACTTC. Encoded protein: CASSPEGTGKHEQYF. The chain joins TRBV28 to TRBJ2-7; 9 positions match TRBD1. The CDR3 is 15 amino acids. The junction had 10 bases not matched to a gene; V was cut back by 5 bases and J by 5 bases. Germline CDR1 reads MDHEN; CDR2 reads SYDVKM. Combining the CDR3 with reference TRBV28 and TRBJ2-7 gives the whole variable domain DVKVTQSSRYLVKRTGEKVFLECVQDMDHENMFWYRQDPGLGLRLIYFSYDVKMKEKGDIPEGYSVSREKKERFSLILESASTNQTSMYLCASSPEGTGKHEQYFGPGTRLTVT.

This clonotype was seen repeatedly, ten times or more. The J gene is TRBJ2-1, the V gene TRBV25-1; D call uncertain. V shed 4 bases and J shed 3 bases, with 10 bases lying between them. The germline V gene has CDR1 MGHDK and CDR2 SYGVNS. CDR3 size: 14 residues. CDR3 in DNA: TGTGCCAGCAGTGCCCTAGACGTCTACAATGAGCAGTTCTTC. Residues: CASSALDVYNEQFF.

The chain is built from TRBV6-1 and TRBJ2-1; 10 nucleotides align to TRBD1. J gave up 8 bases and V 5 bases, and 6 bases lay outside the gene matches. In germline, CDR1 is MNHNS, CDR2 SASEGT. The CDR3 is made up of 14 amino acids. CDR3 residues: CASSRRQGADEQFF. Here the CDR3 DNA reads TGTGCCAGCAGTCGAAGACAGGGGGCTGATGAGCAGTTCTTC.

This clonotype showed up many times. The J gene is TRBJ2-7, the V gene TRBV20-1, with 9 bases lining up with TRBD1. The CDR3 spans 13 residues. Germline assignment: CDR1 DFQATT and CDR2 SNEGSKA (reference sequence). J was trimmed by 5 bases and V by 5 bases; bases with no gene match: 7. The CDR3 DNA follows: TGCAGTGCTGGGGACAGGGTTGACCACGAGCAGTACTTC. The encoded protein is CSAGDRVDHEQYF.

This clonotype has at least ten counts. CDR3 amino acids: CASSDNEQYF. The CDR3 bases are TGTGCCAGCAGTGACAACGAGCAGTACTTC. The rearrangement links TRBV2 to TRBJ2-7; D unresolved. The CDR3 has 10 residues. V was clipped by 3 bases and J by 5 bases, with 2 bases between them. CDR1 is SNHLY and CDR2 is FYNNEI in the germline V gene.